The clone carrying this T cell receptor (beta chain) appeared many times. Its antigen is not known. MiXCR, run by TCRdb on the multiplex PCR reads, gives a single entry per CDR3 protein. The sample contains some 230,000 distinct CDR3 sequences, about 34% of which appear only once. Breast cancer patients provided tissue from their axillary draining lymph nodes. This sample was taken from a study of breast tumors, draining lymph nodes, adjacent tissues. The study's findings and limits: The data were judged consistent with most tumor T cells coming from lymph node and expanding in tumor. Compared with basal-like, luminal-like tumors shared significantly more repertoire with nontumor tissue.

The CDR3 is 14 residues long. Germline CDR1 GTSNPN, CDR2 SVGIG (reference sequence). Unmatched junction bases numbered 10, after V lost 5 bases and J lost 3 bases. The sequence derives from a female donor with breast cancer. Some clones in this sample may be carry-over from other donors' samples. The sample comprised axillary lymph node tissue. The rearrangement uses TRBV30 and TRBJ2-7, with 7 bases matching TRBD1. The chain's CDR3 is CAWESRQGHYEQYF. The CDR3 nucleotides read TGTGCCTGGGAAAGCAGACAGGGCCACTACGAGCAGTACTTC.